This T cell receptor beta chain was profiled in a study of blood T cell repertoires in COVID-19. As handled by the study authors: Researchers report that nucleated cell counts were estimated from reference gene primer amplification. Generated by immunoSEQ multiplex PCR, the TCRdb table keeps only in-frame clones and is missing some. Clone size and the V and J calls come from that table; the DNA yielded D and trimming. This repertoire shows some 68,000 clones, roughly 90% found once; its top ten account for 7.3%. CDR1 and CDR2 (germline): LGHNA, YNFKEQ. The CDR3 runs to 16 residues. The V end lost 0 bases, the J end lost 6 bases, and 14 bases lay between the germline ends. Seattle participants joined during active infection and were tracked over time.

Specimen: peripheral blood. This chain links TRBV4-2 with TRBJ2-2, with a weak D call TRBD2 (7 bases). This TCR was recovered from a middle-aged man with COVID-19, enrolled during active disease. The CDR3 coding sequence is TGTGCCAGCAGCCAAGATTGGGGGGGCAGGGCCGGGGAGCTGTTTTTT. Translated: CASSQDWGGRAGELFF.